One and the same sample provided the 21 T cell receptor beta chains below, sequenced in a study of cytomegalovirus exposure and HLA in healthy donors. PCR involved 60 Vbeta and 13 Jbeta primers. The data were produced by immunoSEQ multiplex PCR, yet TCRdb's version contains in-frame clones alone and is incomplete. Of roughly 200,000 clones in the sample, around 85% are singletons; the top ten hold about 1.7%. The sequenced material came from PBMCs. The receptors come from a man aged 45-65 years in good health and CMV-seronegative.

As concerns this clone: Other DNA sequences in the sample encode the same CDR3. V gene TRBV7-9 combines with J gene TRBJ2-7; possibly TRBD1 for D (5 bases). This CDR3 comprises 11 residues. With 5 bases removed from V and 4 bases from J, the gap between germline ends came to 6 bases. Per germline, CDR1 SEHNR and CDR2 FQNEAQ (reference sequence). The CDR3 reads CASSPGYEQYF. CDR3 DNA: TGTGCCAGCAGCCCAGGGTACGAGCAGTACTTC.

Here the CDR3 DNA reads TGTGCCAGCACTTCCCTTATAGATCCCAACAATGAGCAGTTCTTC. The encoded protein is CASTSLIDPNNEQFF. This chain uses TRBV2 with TRBJ2-1; D is ambiguous. The CDR3 runs to 15 residues. Trimming left V 7 bases short and J 5 bases short, with 18 bases between. The V gene's germline CDR1 is SNHLY and CDR2 FYNNEI.

This CDR3 is CASSSGGQTNTGELFF. The CDR3 DNA sequence: TGTGCCAGCAGCTCTGGGGGACAGACGAACACCGGGGAGCTGTTTTTT. The chain joins TRBV5-6 to TRBJ2-2, with 7 bases that match TRBD1. Germline lookup yields CDR1 SGHDT and CDR2 YYEEEE. The CDR3 runs 16 residues. Trimming took 3 bases from V and 0 from J; bases not matched to a gene: 5. Using reference TRBV5-6 and TRBJ2-2 for the parts outside the CDR3, the full variable domain is DAGVTQSPTHLIKTRGQQVTLRCSPKSGHDTVSWYQQALGQGPQFIFQYYEEEERQRGNFPDRFSGHQFPNYSSELNVNALLLGDSALYLCASSSGGQTNTGELFFGEGSRLTVL.

The rearrangement joins TRBV30 to TRBJ1-2, with TRBD1 matching 7 bases. V lost 4 bases to trimming and J lost 4 bases; unmatched junction nucleotides: 9. Per the germline V gene, CDR1 is GTSNPN and CDR2 is SVGIG (reference sequence). The length of the CDR3 is 14 residues. For the CDR3, the DNA is TGTGCCTGGAATCTACAGGGGAACGGCTATGGCTACACCTTC. It is translated as CAWNLQGNGYGYTF. The full variable domain, completed using reference TRBV30 and TRBJ1-2, is SQTIHQWPATLVQPVGSPLSLECTVEGTSNPNLYWYRQAAGRGLQLLFYSVGIGQISSEVPQNLSASRPQDRQFILSSKKLLLSDSGFYLCAWNLQGNGYGYTFGSGTRLTVV.

The chain has TRBV18 and TRBJ2-2, with 9 bases identical to TRBD2. Trimming at V came to 4 bases and at J to 5 bases, leaving 5 bases not matched to a gene. The CDR3 consists of 15 residues. The germline gives CDR1 KGHSH, CDR2 LQKENI. The CDR3 DNA reads TGTGCCAGCTCACTCGTAACTAGCGGGACCGGGGAGCTGTTTTTT. This codes for CASSLVTSGTGELFF.

This clone has just one count. The chain joins TRBV5-1 to TRBJ1-1; D is ambiguous. Germline CDR1 SGHRS, CDR2 YFSETQ. The V end was cut by 7 bases, the J end by 0 bases, with 10 bases between. CDR3 size: 13 residues. CDR3 protein: CASSDIMNTEAFF. As DNA, the CDR3 is TGCGCCAGCTCCGACATCATGAACACTGAAGCTTTCTTT.

This chain links TRBV14 with TRBJ2-5; possibly TRBD1 for D (5 bases). This CDR3 comprises 16 residues. Germline V gives CDR1 SGHDN, CDR2 FVKESK. The V end lost 2 bases, the J end lost 5 bases, and 18 bases lay between the germline ends. CDR3 in DNA: TGTGCCAGCAGCCAAAGGGTGAGACAGTTATGGGAGACCCAGTACTTC. It translates to CASSQRVRQLWETQYF.

This chain uses TRBV30 with TRBJ2-7; 8 bases align to TRBD1. The trim removed 2 bases at V and 4 bases at J, leaving 7 bases unmatched. The CDR3 spans 14 residues. Germline V gives CDR1 GTSNPN, CDR2 SVGIG (reference sequence). Here the CDR3 reads CAWSTAGGLYEQYF. As DNA, the CDR3 is TGTGCCTGGAGTACGGCAGGGGGCTTGTACGAGCAGTACTTC.

V is TRBV28 and J is TRBJ1-2; no firm D call. This CDR3 is built from 13 residues. The V end lost 5 bases, the J end lost 0 bases, and 7 bases lay between the germline ends. Germline V lookup: CDR1 MDHEN, CDR2 SYDVKM. The CDR3, as DNA: TGTGCCAGCAGTGGCCCCGCTAACTATGGCTACACCTTC. It codes for CASSGPANYGYTF.

This rearrangement joins TRBV9 to TRBJ2-7; possibly TRBD1 for D (6 bases). The length of the CDR3 is 14 residues. Between the trimmed V and J ends, which lost 2 bases and 0 bases, there was a span of 9 bases. Germline lookup yields CDR1 SGDLS and CDR2 YYNGEE. The CDR3 region has the DNA TGTGCCAGCAGCGTCCGGGACAACTCCTACGAGCAGTACTTC. This encodes CASSVRDNSYEQYF.

The chain links TRBV18 to TRBJ2-5; 7 nucleotides line up with TRBD1. The J call may be wrong; the DNA end is better matched by TRBJ2-7. Per germline, CDR1 KGHSH and CDR2 LQKENI. This CDR3 contains 14 residues. This CDR3 reads CASSLRGNSYEQYF. DNA for the CDR3: TGTGCCAGCTCACTCAGGGGGAACTCCTACGAGCAGTACTTC.

This chain links TRBV5-1 with TRBJ2-1; 8 bases align to TRBD2. Trimming took 0 bases from V and 9 from J; bases not matched to a gene: 8. The CDR3 is made up of 15 amino acids. The germline V gene has CDR1 SGHRS and CDR2 YFSETQ. The DNA of the CDR3 is TGCGCCAGCAGCTTGGATGTAGCGGGAATTTCTGAGCAGTTCTTC. Protein sequence: CASSLDVAGISEQFF.

The V gene is TRBV7-9, the J gene TRBJ2-1; D uncertain. Trimming cost V 1 base and J 0 bases, with 7 bases left between them. Germline CDR1 reads SEHNR; CDR2 reads FQNEAQ (reference sequence). CDR3 size: 15 residues. DNA of the CDR3: TGTGCCAGCAGCTTAGGAACAAACTCCTACAATGAGCAGTTCTTC. This codes for CASSLGTNSYNEQFF.

This clone was observed once. The CDR3 loop is CASSLDPGAYNEQFF. CDR3 sequence (DNA): TGTGCCAGCAGCTTAGACCCCGGAGCGTACAATGAGCAGTTCTTC. The rearrangement joins TRBV7-6 to TRBJ2-1; unclear D gene. Germline CDR1 SGHVS, CDR2 FNYEAQ. V gave up 1 base and J gave up 4 bases, with 11 bases separating them. CDR3 length: 15 amino acids.

This chain uses TRBV4-2 with TRBJ1-1; a weak D match, TRBD1 (6 bases). Germline loops: CDR1 LGHNA, CDR2 YNFKEQ. The CDR3 sequence is 16 residues long. Deletions cut 0 bases from V and 3 bases from J, with 14 bases between. This CDR3 is CASSQDGRGLDTEAFF. DNA for the CDR3: TGTGCCAGCAGCCAAGATGGTAGGGGGTTGGACACTGAAGCTTTCTTT.

CDR3 in amino acids: CASSLGASETYEQYF. CDR3 DNA: TGCGCCAGCAGCTTGGGGGCTAGCGAGACCTACGAGCAGTACTTC. The V gene is TRBV5-1, the J gene TRBJ2-7, with a possible D match to TRBD2 (6 bases). The V gene's germline CDR1 is SGHRS and CDR2 YFSETQ. This CDR3 contains 15 residues. V lost 0 bases and J 2 bases, leaving 12 bases between the germline ends.

The V and J genes are TRBV7-3 and TRBJ1-2; 10 bases are shared with TRBD1. V gave up 4 bases and J gave up 7 bases; unmatched junction bases: 6. The CDR3 runs to 14 residues. The V gene's germline CDR1 is SGHTA and CDR2 FQGTGA. The CDR3 nucleotides read TGTGCCAGCAGCTCCGGACAGGGGGGAGGTGGCTACACCTTC. Its translation: CASSSGQGGGGYTF.

The chain recombines TRBV6-1 with TRBJ1-5; D is ambiguous. V lost 4 bases, J lost 0 bases, and 7 bases lay in between. Per the germline V gene, CDR1 is MNHNS and CDR2 is SASEGT. This CDR3 is 14 amino acids long. The CDR3, as DNA: TGTGCCAGCAGTGTCAGGTATAGCAATCAGCCCCAGCATTTT. This translates into CASSVRYSNQPQHF.

The chain links TRBV5-1 to TRBJ2-1; 10 positions agree with TRBD2. CDR3 length: 15 residues. With 4 bases clipped from V and 3 bases from J, the junction kept 4 bases outside the gene matches. From germline, CDR1 is SGHRS and CDR2 YFSETQ. The CDR3 loop is CASSAGLANYNEQFF. DNA for the CDR3: TGCGCCAGCAGCGCGGGACTAGCGAACTACAATGAGCAGTTCTTC. Full variable domain (missing parts from reference TRBV5-1 and TRBJ2-1): KAGVTQTPRYLIKTRGQQVTLSCSPISGHRSVSWYQQTPGQGLQFLFEYFSETQRNKGNFPGRFSGRQFSNSRSEMNVSTLELGDSALYLCASSAGLANYNEQFFGPGTRLTVL.

This chain links TRBV5-1 with TRBJ2-2; 7 bases map to TRBD2. After removal of 4 bases from V and 1 base from J, the junction contained 7 bases not matched to a gene. Germline CDR1 reads SGHRS; CDR2 reads YFSETQ. This CDR3 is 16 amino acids long. CDR3 in amino acids: CASSPRLAENTGELFF. CDR3 sequence (DNA): TGCGCCAGCAGCCCCCGGCTAGCGGAGAACACCGGGGAGCTGTTTTTT.

The chain joins TRBV19 to TRBJ2-2, with 15 bases that match TRBD2. The V gene's germline CDR1 is LNHDA and CDR2 SQIVND (reference sequence). Trimming cost V 4 bases and J 6 bases; bases outside gene matches: 12. This CDR3 spans 19 amino acids. The CDR3 nucleotides are TGTGCCAGTAGTAACTATAGGACTAGCGGGAGGGCCTTCTCCGGGGAGCTGTTTTTT. This encodes CASSNYRTSGRAFSGELFF.